This TCR beta chain was identified in a study of OX40 agonist ivuxolimab in advanced cancers. Study summary: Patients were treated with intravenous ivuxolimab, dosed at 0.01 to 10 mg/kg and infused every 2 weeks. One hepatocellular carcinoma and two cutaneous melanoma patients partially responded.

Measured with immunoSEQ multiplex PCR; TCRdb has only the in-frame clones, and not every one. The sample has 45,000 to 65,000 clones, over 75% seen once. The CDR3 covers 15 residues. Between the trimmed V and J ends, which lost 2 bases and 8 bases, there was a span of 15 bases. Per the germline V gene, CDR1 is LNHNV and CDR2 is YYDKDF (reference sequence). The sample in question was CD4+ or CD8+ T cells sorted from blood, obtained in a trial of the OX40 agonist ivuxolimab. The chain is built from TRBV15 and TRBJ1-4, with D tentatively TRBD1 (5 bases). The sequence was obtained from an adult with an advanced solid tumor such as melanoma, head and neck, liver or kidney cancer. The CDR3: CATSRWGVPDEKLFF. The CDR3 coding sequence is TGTGCCACCAGCAGATGGGGGGTTCCGGACGAAAAACTGTTTTTT.